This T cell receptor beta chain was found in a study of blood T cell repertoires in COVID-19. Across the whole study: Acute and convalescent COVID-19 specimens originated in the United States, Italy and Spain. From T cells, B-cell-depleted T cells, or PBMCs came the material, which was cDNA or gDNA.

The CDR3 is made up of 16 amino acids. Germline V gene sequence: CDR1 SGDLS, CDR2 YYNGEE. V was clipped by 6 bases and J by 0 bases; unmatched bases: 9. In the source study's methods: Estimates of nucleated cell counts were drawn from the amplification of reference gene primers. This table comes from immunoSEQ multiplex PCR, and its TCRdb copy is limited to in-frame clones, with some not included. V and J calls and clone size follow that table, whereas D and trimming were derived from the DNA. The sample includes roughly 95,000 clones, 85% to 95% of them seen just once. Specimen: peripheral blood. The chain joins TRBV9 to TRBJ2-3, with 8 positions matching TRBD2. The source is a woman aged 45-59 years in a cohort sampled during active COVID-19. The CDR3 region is CASTPLAGASTDTQYF. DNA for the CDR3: TGTGCCAGCACACCTCTAGCGGGTGCTAGCACAGATACGCAGTATTTT.